These 12 T cell receptor beta chains share one sample of origin, sequenced in a study of cytomegalovirus exposure and HLA in healthy donors. A multiplex PCR was run with 60 Vbeta primers and 13 Jbeta primers. The protocol was immunoSEQ multiplex PCR, while the TCRdb copy is restricted to in-frame clones and leaves out a portion. The sample lists some 130,000 clones; around 79% were seen once. Sequenced material: PBMCs. The receptor source for this set is a woman in her 40s in good health and CMV-seronegative.

This clone was seen only a few times. This sequence joins TRBV18 and TRBJ1-5; possibly TRBD1 for D (5 bases). V lost 2 bases to trimming and J lost 0 bases, with 8 bases between them. The CDR3 loop spans 15 amino acids. CDR1 and CDR2 from the germline V gene are KGHSH and LQKENI. This CDR3 reads CASSPDSLSNQPQHF. The CDR3 DNA is TGTGCCAGCTCACCAGACAGCCTTAGCAATCAGCCCCAGCATTTT.

The J gene is TRBJ2-5, the V gene TRBV5-1; tentative D call: TRBD2 (5 bases). The germline CDR1 and CDR2 sequences are SGHRS and YFSETQ. The CDR3 has 16 amino acids. The V end was cut by 3 bases, the J end by 2 bases, with 17 bases between. The CDR3 loop is CASSWGRGNPQETQYF. DNA for the CDR3: TGCGCCAGCAGCTGGGGAAGAGGGAATCCTCAAGAGACCCAGTACTTC. Using reference TRBV5-1 and TRBJ2-5 for the parts outside the CDR3, the full variable domain is KAGVTQTPRYLIKTRGQQVTLSCSPISGHRSVSWYQQTPGQGLQFLFEYFSETQRNKGNFPGRFSGRQFSNSRSEMNVSTLELGDSALYLCASSWGRGNPQETQYFGPGTRLLVL.

This sequence joins TRBV19 and TRBJ1-1; TRBD1 is a possible D gene (6 bases). Germline V CDR1 and CDR2: LNHDA, SQIVND (reference sequence). V was shortened by 3 bases and J by 2 bases, with 16 bases between the two germline ends. This CDR3 spans 16 amino acids. This CDR3 reads CASSMSYRAENTEAFF. In nucleotides, the CDR3 is TGTGCCAGTAGTATGAGTTACAGGGCAGAAAACACTGAAGCTTTCTTT.

The chain employs TRBV5-1 and TRBJ2-1, with TRBD2 identical over 14 bases. Per the germline V gene, CDR1 is SGHRS and CDR2 is YFSETQ. The CDR3 spans 13 residues. The V segment lost 5 bases and the J segment 14 bases; nucleotides outside the gene matches: 6. Here the CDR3 reads CASSWGLAGEKFF. For the CDR3, the DNA is TGCGCCAGCAGTTGGGGACTAGCGGGGGAAAAGTTCTTC.

V and J are TRBV5-1 and TRBJ1-1, with D unclear. V was shortened by 0 bases and J by 4 bases, with 10 bases between the two germline ends. The CDR3 length is 14 residues. Germline V CDR1 and CDR2: SGHRS, YFSETQ. CDR3 loop: CASSLVVASTEAFF. CDR3 sequence (DNA): TGCGCCAGCAGCTTGGTGGTGGCTAGCACTGAAGCTTTCTTT. The variable domain in full, completed from reference TRBV5-1 and TRBJ1-1, reads KAGVTQTPRYLIKTRGQQVTLSCSPISGHRSVSWYQQTPGQGLQFLFEYFSETQRNKGNFPGRFSGRQFSNSRSEMNVSTLELGDSALYLCASSLVVASTEAFFGQGTRLTVV.

The V and J genes are TRBV19 and TRBJ1-1, with D tentatively TRBD1 (6 bases). V lost 10 bases and J lost 0, with 24 bases in between. The CDR3 totals 17 residues. Germline V CDR1 and CDR2: LNHDA, SQIVND (reference sequence). The CDR3 is CATGGGRAPFMNTEAFF. Here the CDR3 DNA reads TGTGCCACCGGGGGGGGCAGGGCGCCTTTCATGAACACTGAAGCTTTCTTT.

V usage is TRBV5-6 and J usage is TRBJ1-2; D is ambiguous. Germline values: CDR1 SGHDT, CDR2 YYEEEE. The V and J ends lost 4 bases and 5 bases respectively, with 18 bases between them. This CDR3 has 15 residues. CDR3 residues: CASSLPSGRRYGYTF. The CDR3 DNA follows: TGTGCCAGCAGCCTGCCGTCGGGCAGGAGGTATGGCTACACCTTC.

The V call is TRBV5-1, the J call TRBJ2-1; TRBD1 is a possible D gene (6 bases). Germline-derived CDR1 and CDR2 are SGHRS and YFSETQ. The CDR3 has 15 residues. Between the trimmed V and J ends, which lost 2 bases and 2 bases, there was a span of 11 bases. The CDR3 DNA reads TGCGCCAGCAGCTTCCAGGGGCACACCTACAATGAGCAGTTCTTC. It translates to CASSFQGHTYNEQFF.

The chain combines TRBV4-1 with TRBJ1-3; D gene uncertain. The V end lost 0 bases, the J end lost 6 bases, and 9 bases lay between the germline ends. The CDR3 is 14 amino acids. From germline, CDR1 is MGHRA and CDR2 YSYEKL. The CDR3 region is CASSQDDGENTIYF. The CDR3, as DNA: TGCGCCAGCAGCCAAGATGACGGGGAAAACACCATATATTTT.

The gene calls are TRBV2 and TRBJ1-2; TRBD1 might be the D (6 bases). Germline lookup yields CDR1 SNHLY and CDR2 FYNNEI. V was clipped by 6 bases and J by 4 bases, with 18 bases between them. This CDR3 comprises 15 residues. CDR3 coding DNA: TGTGCCAGCAGCCCAGTACAGGGAACCCTCTATGGCTACACCTTC. It specifies CASSPVQGTLYGYTF.

The table lists this clone with a count of one. The chain couples TRBV19 to TRBJ1-1; 7 bases map to TRBD1. The CDR3 sequence is 17 residues long. V was pared by 4 bases and J by 0 bases, with 11 bases of the junction left unmatched. From germline, CDR1 is LNHDA and CDR2 SQIVND (reference sequence). The CDR3 DNA follows: TGTGCCAGTAGTAGGCAGGACAGGCCCTTAATGAACACTGAAGCTTTCTTT. This translates into CASSRQDRPLMNTEAFF.

The chain carries TRBV5-1 and TRBJ1-4; TRBD1 matches at 12 bases. The CDR3 has 15 residues. V dropped 4 bases and J dropped 7; count of bases not matched to a gene: 5. CDR1 is SGHRS, CDR2 YFSETQ, per germline. CDR3 loop: CASSGGTGGGEKLFF. CDR3 coding DNA: TGCGCCAGCAGCGGAGGGACAGGGGGCGGTGAAAAACTGTTTTTT. The whole variable domain, remainder taken from reference TRBV5-1 and TRBJ1-4, is KAGVTQTPRYLIKTRGQQVTLSCSPISGHRSVSWYQQTPGQGLQFLFEYFSETQRNKGNFPGRFSGRQFSNSRSEMNVSTLELGDSALYLCASSGGTGGGEKLFFGSGTQLSVL.